Listed below are T cell receptor beta chains from one sample, sequenced in a study of tumour-infiltrating T cells in Burkitt lymphoma. TCRdb's table, derived via immunoSEQ multiplex PCR, lists solely in-frame clones and lacks some. The table includes around 2,500 clones, around 85% detected once. Sequencing used tumor tissue. All receptors come from a human donor with diffuse large B-cell lymphoma. The CDR3 runs from the conserved cysteine through the conserved F or W. A D gene is named only where the DNA matches it firmly. A row's size may be missing; if present it is once, few, many or a size class.

d_gene	v_gene	abundance	j_gene	CDR3nt	CDR3aa
TRBD2	TRBV5-1	few	TRBJ2-1	TGCGCCAGCAGCAAGCGGGGTGACGGCTCCTACAATGAGCAGTTCTTC	CASSKRGDGSYNEQFF
.	TRBV27	.	TRBJ2-7	TGTGCCAGCAGCCCCATAGGCTACGAGCAGTACTTC	CASSPIGYEQYF
.	TRBV12-5	.	TRBJ2-3	TGTGCTAGTGGTTCGAAGGGACTTACGCGAGATACGCAGTATTTT	CASGSKGLTRDTQYF
.	TRBV6-6	.	TRBJ2-3	TGTGCCAGCAGTTACAGGGCAGCTAGCACAGATACGCAGTATTTT	CASSYRAASTDTQYF
TRBD2	TRBV7-2	.	TRBJ2-1	TGTGCCAGCAGCTTAGGAGCTAGCGGGTGGGCCTACAATGAGCAGTTCTTC	CASSLGASGWAYNEQFF
TRBD1	TRBV5-1	.	TRBJ2-1	TGCGCCAGCAGCTTGGAGGCGAGGGGGCACGAGCAGTTCTTC	CASSLEARGHEQFF
.	TRBV5-6	.	TRBJ1-2	TGTGCCAGCAGCGATGAGGGACTCCCCTCGAACTATGGCTACACCTTC	CASSDEGLPSNYGYTF
.	TRBV11-2	.	TRBJ1-4	TGTGCCAGCAGCTATACTTTGGGGGCAACTAATGAAAAACTGTTTTTT	CASSYTLGATNEKLFF
TRBD1	TRBV12-5	.	TRBJ1-5	TGTGCTAGTGGTACGGGACAGGGGGCATCTCAGCCCCAGCATTTT	CASGTGQGASQPQHF
.	TRBV9	.	TRBJ2-2	TGTGCCAGCAGCTTCGGACAGCGGAACACCGGGGAGCTGTTTTTT	CASSFGQRNTGELFF
.	TRBV7-1	.	TRBJ2-6	TGTGCCAGCAGCGAAGCAGGACAAAGTCGGGCCAACGTCCTGACTTTC	CASSEAGQSRANVLTF
.	TRBV5-1	once	TRBJ1-2	TGCGCCAGCAGCTCCAGGGCTGGCTACACCTTC	CASSSRAGYTF
.	TRBV4-3	few	TRBJ1-6	TGCGCCAGCAGCCAAGATTCCGTGGGTGGGGATTCACCCCTCCACTTT	CASSQDSVGGDSPLHF
.	TRBV6-5	.	TRBJ2-1	TGTGCCAGCAGTTTCGGGACCGGCGAGCAGTTCTTC	CASSFGTGEQFF
.	TRBV5-1	.	TRBJ1-5	TGCGCCAGCAGCTTGAGAGGGGCCAATCAGCCCCAGCATTTT	CASSLRGANQPQHF
.	TRBV4-2	.	TRBJ1-4	TGTGCCAGCAGCCAAGAAGGGATAGGGGATGAAAAACTGTTTTTT	CASSQEGIGDEKLFF
TRBD1	TRBV6-5	.	TRBJ1-6	TGTGCCAGCAGTTACGATAAGGGGGCAGGTTCACCCCTCCACTTT	CASSYDKGAGSPLHF
.	TRBV5-1	.	TRBJ1-2	TGCGCCAGCAGCTTGGGTGTTGTAGGGGAAGGCTACACCTTC	CASSLGVVGEGYTF
.	TRBV30	.	TRBJ2-7	TGTGCCTGGAGTGTTGACTCCTGGGGGCAGTACTTC	CAWSVDSWGQYF
TRBD1	TRBV5-5	.	TRBJ2-5	TGTGCCAGCAGCCCGACCAGGGGGCCGATTGCTAGAGGGACCCAGTACTTC	CASSPTRGPIARGTQYF
TRBD1	TRBV2	.	TRBJ1-4	TGTGCCAGCAGTGCGGGACAGGGAGGGGAAAAACTGTTTTTT	CASSAGQGGEKLFF
TRBD2	TRBV15	.	TRBJ2-5	TGTGCCACCAGTGCCTTAGCGGGGGAGACCCAGTACTTC	CATSALAGETQYF
.	TRBV7-6	.	TRBJ1-1	TGTGCCAGCAGCCCAACCCCGGGGACTGAAGCTTTCTTT	CASSPTPGTEAFF
.	TRBV28	once	TRBJ1-5	TGTGCCAGCAATAGGGACGGGAATCAGCCCCAGCATTTT	CASNRDGNQPQHF